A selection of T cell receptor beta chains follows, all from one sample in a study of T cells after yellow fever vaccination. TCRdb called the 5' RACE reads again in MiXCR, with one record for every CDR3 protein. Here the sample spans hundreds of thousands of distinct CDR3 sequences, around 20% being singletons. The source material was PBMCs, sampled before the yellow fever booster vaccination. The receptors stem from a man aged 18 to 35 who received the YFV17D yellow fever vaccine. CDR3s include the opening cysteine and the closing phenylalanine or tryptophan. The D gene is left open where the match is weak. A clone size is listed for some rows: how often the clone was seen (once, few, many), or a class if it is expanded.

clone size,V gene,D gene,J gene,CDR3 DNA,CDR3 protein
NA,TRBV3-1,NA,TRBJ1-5,TGTGCCAGCAGCCAGAGGGGGGCCTGGCAGCCCCAGCATTTT,CASSQRGAWQPQHF
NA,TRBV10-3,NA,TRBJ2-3,TGTGCCATCAGTGAGTCATGGGGCGGCTCTAGCACAGATACGCAGTATTTT,CAISESWGGSSTDTQYF
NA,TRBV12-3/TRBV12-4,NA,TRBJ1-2,TGTGCCATCACACTCCTTCGTTTTGGTGGCTACACCTTC,CAITLLRFGGYTF
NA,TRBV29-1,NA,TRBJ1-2,TGCAGCGTTGCTCGGGCAGCGGCTGACTATGGCTACACCTTC,CSVARAAADYGYTF
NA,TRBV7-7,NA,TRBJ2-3,TGTGCTAGCAGCCGGGACACCACAGATACGCAGTATTTT,CASSRDTTDTQYF
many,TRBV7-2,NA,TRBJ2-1,TGTGCCAGCAGCTTAGCTGGGCTCAATGAGCAGTTCTTC,CASSLAGLNEQFF
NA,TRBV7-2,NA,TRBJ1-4,TGTGCCAGCAGCCGACAGGCCTCAACTAATGAAAAACTGTTTTTT,CASSRQASTNEKLFF
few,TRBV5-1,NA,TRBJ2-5,TGCGCCAGCAGCGCATTACCTGGGCAAGAGACCCAGTACTTC,CASSALPGQETQYF
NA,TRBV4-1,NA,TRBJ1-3,TGCGCCAGCAGCCAAGTCAATTCGGCAGGAAACACCATATATTTT,CASSQVNSAGNTIYF
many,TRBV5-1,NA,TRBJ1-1,TGTGCCAGCAGCTTAGAGGGCACTGAAGCTTTCTTT,CASSLEGTEAFF
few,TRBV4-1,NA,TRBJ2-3,TGCGCCAGCAGCCAAGTCTTGGCGGGGAGCACAGATACGCAGTATTTT,CASSQVLAGSTDTQYF
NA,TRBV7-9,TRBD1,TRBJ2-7,TGTGCCAGCAGCTTTCCGGGACAGGGCTCCTACGAGCAGTACTTC,CASSFPGQGSYEQYF
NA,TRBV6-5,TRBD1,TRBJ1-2,TGTGCCAGCAGTTACTCAGGGACAGGGGACTATGGCTACACCTTC,CASSYSGTGDYGYTF
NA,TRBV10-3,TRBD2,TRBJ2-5,TGTGCCATCAGCGGGGGGGGACAGACCCAGTACTTC,CAISGGGQTQYF
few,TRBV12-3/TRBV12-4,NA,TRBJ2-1,TGTGCCAGCAGTGCCCAGGGATTATCCAATGAGCAGTTCTTC,CASSAQGLSNEQFF
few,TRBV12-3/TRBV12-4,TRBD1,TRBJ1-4,TGTGCCAGCAGAACACAGGGGGCGGGTGAAAAACTGTTTTTT,CASRTQGAGEKLFF
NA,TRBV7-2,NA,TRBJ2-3,TGTGCCAGCAGCCGAATAGATACGCAGTATTTT,CASSRIDTQYF
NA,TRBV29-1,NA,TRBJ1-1,TGCAGCGTTGGAGAGCGGGAGGCCCATAGGAGCACTGAAGCTTTCTTT,CSVGEREAHRSTEAFF
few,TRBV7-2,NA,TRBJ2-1,TGTGCCAGCAGCCCAAGGAGTGCTCCCTACAATGAGCAGTTCTTC,CASSPRSAPYNEQFF
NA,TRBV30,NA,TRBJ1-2,TGTGCCTGGAGTGTACACTTAGTGGCAGTCTATGGCTACACCTTC,CAWSVHLVAVYGYTF
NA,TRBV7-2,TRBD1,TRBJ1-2,TGTGCCAGCAGCTATACCGGGACAGGGATAGTTGGCTACACCTTC,CASSYTGTGIVGYTF
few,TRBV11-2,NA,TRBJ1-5,TGTGCCAGCAGCTTAGCTACTACAGATACAATCAGCCCCCAGCATTTT,CASSLATTDTISPQHF
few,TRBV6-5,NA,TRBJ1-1,TGTGCCAGCAGTTACTTAGGGGCGGGAAACACTGAAGCTTTCTTT,CASSYLGAGNTEAFF
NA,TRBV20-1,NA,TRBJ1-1,TGCAGTGCTAGCCAGGGCCTCTGGGGGGAAGCTTTCTTT,CSASQGLWGEAFF
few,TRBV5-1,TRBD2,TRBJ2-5,TGCGCCAGCAGCTGGACTAGTGGAGAAGAGACCCAGTACTTC,CASSWTSGEETQYF
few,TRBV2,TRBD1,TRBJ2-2,TGTGCCAGCAGTTTCCGGGACAGGGGCACCGGGGAGCTGTTTTTT,CASSFRDRGTGELFF
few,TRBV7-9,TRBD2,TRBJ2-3,TGTGCCAGCAGCCCTCGCCCTAGCGGGACAGATACGCAGTATTTT,CASSPRPSGTDTQYF